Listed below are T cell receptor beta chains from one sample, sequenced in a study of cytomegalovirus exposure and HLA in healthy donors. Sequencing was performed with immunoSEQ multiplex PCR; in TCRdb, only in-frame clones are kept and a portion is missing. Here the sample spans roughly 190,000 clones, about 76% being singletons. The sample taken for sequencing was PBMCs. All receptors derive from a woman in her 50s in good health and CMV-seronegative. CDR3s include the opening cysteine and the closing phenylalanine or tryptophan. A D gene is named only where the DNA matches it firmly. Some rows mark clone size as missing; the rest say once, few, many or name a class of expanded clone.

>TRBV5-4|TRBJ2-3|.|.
CASRSGSGADTQYF
TGTGCCAGCAGGTCTGGGAGTGGGGCAGATACGCAGTATTTT
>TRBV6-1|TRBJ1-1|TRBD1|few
CASSLGQGATEAFF
TGTGCCAGCAGTTTGGGACAGGGGGCCACTGAAGCTTTCTTT
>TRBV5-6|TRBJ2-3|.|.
CASSPIAVADTQYF
TGTGCCAGCAGCCCAATCGCGGTGGCAGATACGCAGTATTTT
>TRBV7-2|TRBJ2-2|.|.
CASSLGIRGTGELFF
TGTGCCAGCAGCTTAGGGATTCGGGGGACGGGGGAGCTGTTTTTT
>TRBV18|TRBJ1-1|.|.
CASSPRAAQGNPEAFF
TGTGCCAGCTCACCCAGGGCAGCGCAGGGGAACCCTGAAGCTTTCTTT
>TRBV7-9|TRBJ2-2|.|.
CATPSAFLNTGELFF
TGTGCCACCCCTAGCGCCTTCCTGAACACCGGGGAGCTGTTTTTT
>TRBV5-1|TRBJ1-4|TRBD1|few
CASSRGQNEKLFF
TGCGCCAGCAGCAGGGGACAGAATGAAAAACTGTTTTTT
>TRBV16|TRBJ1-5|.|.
CASSPGLSRGNQPQHF
TGTGCCAGCAGCCCCGGCCTATCCAGGGGCAATCAGCCCCAGCATTTT
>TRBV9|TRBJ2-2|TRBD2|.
CASSVLRGGRTGELFF
TGTGCCAGCAGCGTCCTACGGGGCGGGAGGACCGGGGAGCTGTTTTTT
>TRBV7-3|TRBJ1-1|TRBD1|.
CASSLVPGGNTEAFF
TGTGCCAGCAGCTTAGTACCAGGGGGGAACACTGAAGCTTTCTTT